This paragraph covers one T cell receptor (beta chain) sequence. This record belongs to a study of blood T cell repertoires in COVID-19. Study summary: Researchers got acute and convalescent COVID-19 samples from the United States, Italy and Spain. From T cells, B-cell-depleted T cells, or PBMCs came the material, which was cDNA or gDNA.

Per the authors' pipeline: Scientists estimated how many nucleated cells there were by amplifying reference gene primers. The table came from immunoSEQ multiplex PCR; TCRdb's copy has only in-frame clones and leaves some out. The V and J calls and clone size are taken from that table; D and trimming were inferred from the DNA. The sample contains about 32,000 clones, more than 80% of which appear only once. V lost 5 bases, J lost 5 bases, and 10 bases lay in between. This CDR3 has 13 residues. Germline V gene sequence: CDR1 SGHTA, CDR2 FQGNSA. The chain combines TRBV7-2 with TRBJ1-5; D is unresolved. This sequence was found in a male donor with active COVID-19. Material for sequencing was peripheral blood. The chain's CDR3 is CASSPRRDQPQHF. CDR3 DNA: TGTGCCAGCAGCCCGAGGAGGGATCAGCCCCAGCATTTT.